This record covers a single TCR beta chain. In germline, CDR1 is MNHEY, CDR2 SMNVEV (reference sequence). This CDR3 comprises 14 residues. Trimming took off 3 bases at V and 4 bases at J, with 12 bases between the two ends. Some clones are missing from TCRdb's copy, which holds only in-frame ones; the method was immunoSEQ multiplex PCR. In the table there are fewer than 700,000 clones, roughly 91% of which are singletons. The entry originates in a study of blood T cell repertoires in COVID-19. The sample was peripheral blood. The TCR sequence derives from a woman aged 45-60 years with COVID-19, enrolled during active disease. V usage is TRBV27 and J usage is TRBJ1-2; tentatively, D is TRBD1 (6 bases). This CDR3 is CASSFHREGYGYTF. CDR3 sequence (DNA): TGTGCCAGCAGTTTCCACAGGGAAGGCTATGGCTACACCTTC.